This is a list of T cell receptor beta chains from one sample in a study of OX40 agonist ivuxolimab in advanced cancers. Method: immunoSEQ multiplex PCR; TCRdb's copy keeps in-frame clones and lacks some. The sample has over 40,000 clones; approximately 83% are singletons. This sample comprised CD4+ or CD8+ T cells sorted from blood, obtained in a trial of the OX40 agonist ivuxolimab. All receptors come from an adult with an advanced solid tumor such as melanoma, head and neck, liver or kidney cancer. Both conserved end residues are part of each CDR3. Each record gives: D gene, clone size, J gene, V gene, CDR3 DNA, CDR3 protein. D genes are given only for firm matches. The size field is filled for only some rows; it gives once, few, many or a size class.

TRBD2 few TRBJ2-7 TRBV6-5 TGTGCCAGCAGTTCCTTTGCGGGAGCCTACGAGCAGTACTTC CASSSFAGAYEQYF
TRBD1 - TRBJ1-5 TRBV30 TGTGCCTGGAGTGCCAGGGGGCAACAGCCCCAGCATTTT CAWSARGQQPQHF
TRBD2 once TRBJ2-3 TRBV4-1 TGCGCCAGCAGCCTAGCGGGAGGGCGGGCAGATACGCAGTATTTT CASSLAGGRADTQYF
- - TRBJ1-1 TRBV28 TGTGCCAGCAGTTTAATTGCGGGGGCGGATGGCGCTTTCTTT CASSLIAGADGAFF
TRBD2 - TRBJ2-1 TRBV15 TGTGCCACCAGACCCTCCGGGACTAGCGGATCAAATGAGCAGTTCTTC CATRPSGTSGSNEQFF
- - TRBJ2-7 TRBV27 TGTGCCAGCAGTCCGAGGGCCCGCTCCTACGAGCAGTACTTC CASSPRARSYEQYF
TRBD1 - TRBJ1-2 TRBV28 TGTGCCAGCAGCAAAGGCCTTGGGACAGGGGGTCTTGGCTACACCTTC CASSKGLGTGGLGYTF
TRBD1 few TRBJ1-4 TRBV7-8 TGTGCCAGCAGCCCCATGGGTTTTTGGGACAGAGTTAATGAAAAACTGTTTTTT CASSPMGFWDRVNEKLFF
TRBD1 - TRBJ2-1 TRBV5-8 TGTGCCAGCAGCTTGTCGGGACAGGGGAGGAATGAGCAGTTCTTC CASSLSGQGRNEQFF
TRBD2 - TRBJ2-1 TRBV6-4 TGTGCCAGCAGTGACCTAGCGGGAGGGCGTGATGAGCAGTTCTTC CASSDLAGGRDEQFF
- - TRBJ1-2 TRBV28 TGTGCCAGCAGTCGGGGGGGCGCCTATGGCTACACCTTC CASSRGGAYGYTF
- - TRBJ2-7 TRBV12-5 TGTGCTAGTGGTTTGATCCAGGGGGGTTTTTACGAGCAGTACTTC CASGLIQGGFYEQYF
- - TRBJ2-1 TRBV4-2 TGTGCCAGCAGCCGGTCCAATGAGCAGTTCTTC CASSRSNEQFF
TRBD1 - TRBJ1-5 TRBV2 TGTGCCAGCAGGCCGGGGACAGGTCTTATGGATCAGCCCCAGCATTTT CASRPGTGLMDQPQHF
- once TRBJ1-6 TRBV27 TGTGCCAGCAGTTCGGGACTGATTATTCAACCCCTCCACTTT CASSSGLIIQPLHF
- once TRBJ2-7 TRBV19 TGTGCCAGTAGTGCTAATGTAGGAGCAGACTACGAGCAGTACTTC CASSANVGADYEQYF
- few TRBJ1-1 TRBV2 TGTGCCAGCAGGGAGGAGATAAACACTGAAGCTTTCTTT CASREEINTEAFF
- - TRBJ2-3 TRBV28 TGTGCCAGCAGTTCCACCGGGACTAGCACAGATACGCAGTATTTT CASSSTGTSTDTQYF
- - TRBJ2-5 TRBV9 TGTGCCAGCAGCCCCAGCGTCCAGGGAGGCGGAGAGACCCAGTACTTC CASSPSVQGGGETQYF
- - TRBJ2-7 TRBV28 TGTGCCAGCAGCTCCTCGGACATAAGGTACGAGCAGTACTTC CASSSSDIRYEQYF
- - TRBJ2-7 TRBV2 TGTGCCAGCAGCAAGGGAGACATAACAAGAAGTCGGGACGAGCAGTACTTC CASSKGDITRSRDEQYF
TRBD2 - TRBJ2-5 TRBV29-1 TGCAGCGTGGCATCTAGCGGGAGTGGGGAGACCCAGTACTTC CSVASSGSGETQYF
- - TRBJ2-1 TRBV4-1 TGCGCCAGCAGCCAAGGCCTCAGCGATCCCTACAATGAGCAGTTCTTC CASSQGLSDPYNEQFF
- - TRBJ2-3 TRBV7-2 TGTGCCAGCAGCTTAGCTCTAGCGACAGATACGCAGTATTTT CASSLALATDTQYF
- - TRBJ2-1 TRBV18 TGTGCCAGCTCACTCGAGACTGGACGATACAATGAGCAGTTCTTC CASSLETGRYNEQFF
TRBD2 - TRBJ2-3 TRBV5-6 TGTGCCAGCAGCTGGGGACTAGCAAAGGCAGATACGCAGTATTTT CASSWGLAKADTQYF
TRBD1 - TRBJ1-1 TRBV28 TGTGCCAGCAGTTTACTGGACAGGTTGAACACTGAAGCTTTCTTT CASSLLDRLNTEAFF
- - TRBJ1-2 TRBV6-4 TGTGCCAGCAGTGAGGACAGCCTGCACCCTCTCTACACCTTC CASSEDSLHPLYTF
- few TRBJ2-5 TRBV29-1 TGCAGCGTTGGTGGGTTGGTCGCTTTCCAAGAGACCCAGTACTTC CSVGGLVAFQETQYF
- - TRBJ2-1 TRBV18 TGTGCCAGCTCACCTGGACAGAACAATGAGCAGTTCTTC CASSPGQNNEQFF
- - TRBJ2-1 TRBV29-1 TGCAGCGTTGAAACTCAGGGGGGGGAACGAACTTGGGATGAGCAGTTCTTC CSVETQGGERTWDEQFF
- - TRBJ2-1 TRBV6-5 TGTGCCAGCAGAAAAGGGACGGAATCCTACAATGAGCAGTTCTTC CASRKGTESYNEQFF
TRBD2 - TRBJ2-7 TRBV7-8 TGTGCCAGCAGCTTAGAACTAGCGGGAGCTTACGAGCAGTACTTC CASSLELAGAYEQYF
TRBD1 - TRBJ1-2 TRBV7-8 TGTGCCAGCAGCTTAGAGGGGGCAAGCACCCTCTATGGCTACACCTTC CASSLEGASTLYGYTF
- - TRBJ2-1 TRBV7-7 TGTGCCAGCAGCTTAGCGATGTCAAATGAGCAGTTCTTC CASSLAMSNEQFF
- - TRBJ2-7 TRBV7-2 TGTGCCAGCAGCTTATCGCAGGGTATGTCCTACGAGCAGTACTTC CASSLSQGMSYEQYF
- - TRBJ2-7 TRBV5-1 TGCGCCAGCAGCATAGGGGTTCGCGAGCAGTACTTC CASSIGVREQYF
- - TRBJ1-1 TRBV5-1 TGCGCCAGCAGCTCCGCTGGGAGAAGTACTGAAGCTTTCTTT CASSSAGRSTEAFF
TRBD2 - TRBJ2-3 TRBV7-3 TGTGCCAGCAGCTCCGTCGCGGGGGGAGATACGCAGTATTTT CASSSVAGGDTQYF
- - TRBJ2-5 TRBV19 TGTGCCAGTAGAGTGGGAGAGACCCAGTACTTC CASRVGETQYF
- - TRBJ2-3 TRBV6-6 TGTGCCAGCAGTTACTCGAAAGCGCCCACAGATACGCAGTATTTT CASSYSKAPTDTQYF
TRBD2 - TRBJ2-7 TRBV7-2 TGTGCCAGCAGCTACAAAACGCCCGGGACTAGCGGAACCTACGAGCAGTACTTC CASSYKTPGTSGTYEQYF
TRBD1 - TRBJ1-3 TRBV4-2 TGTGCCAGCAGCCAAGAGGCGACAGGGGCTGGAAACACCATATATTTT CASSQEATGAGNTIYF
TRBD1 - TRBJ1-5 TRBV28 TGTGCCAGCAGTGGGACAGGGAACAATCAGCCCCAGCATTTT CASSGTGNNQPQHF
- once TRBJ2-7 TRBV29-1 TGCAGCGCCAAGGACTTTTACGAGCAGTACTTC CSAKDFYEQYF
- once TRBJ2-3 TRBV2 TGTGCCAGCAGTCAAGACACGGTTAGCACAGATACGCAGTATTTT CASSQDTVSTDTQYF
- - TRBJ2-6 TRBV6-5 TGTGCCAGCAGTTACTCAGGGAAAGGGGCCAACGTCCTGACTTTC CASSYSGKGANVLTF
- - TRBJ1-1 TRBV6-5 TGTGCCAGCAGGCGGTCCGGCAGCACTGAAGCTTTCTTT CASRRSGSTEAFF